A single sample gave rise to the 2 T cell receptor beta chains below, sequenced in a study of cytomegalovirus exposure and HLA in healthy donors. In the PCR, 60 Vbeta and 13 Jbeta primers were used. Method: immunoSEQ multiplex PCR; TCRdb's copy keeps in-frame clones and lacks some. This sample has hundreds of thousands of clones, with almost 80% found just once. Sequencing input: PBMCs. Receptor source: a male donor in good health and CMV-seronegative.

This chain links TRBV5-4 with TRBJ2-5, with D possibly TRBD2 on 6 matching bases. V lost 0 bases and J 5 bases, leaving 11 bases between the germline ends. In germline, CDR1 is SGHNT, CDR2 YYREEE (reference sequence). The CDR3 runs 14 residues. The CDR3 DNA is TGTGCCAGCAGCTTGGGGGGGGTCGGGGAGACCCAGTACTTC. This translates into CASSLGGVGETQYF.

The CDR3 is CASSVTGTSYEQYF. In DNA, the CDR3 is TGTGCCAGCAGCGTTACCGGGACTAGCTACGAGCAGTACTTC. The J gene is TRBJ2-7, the V gene TRBV9; 8 bases align to TRBD2. The ends lost 2 bases at V and 3 bases at J; junction bases unmatched: 4. This CDR3 has 14 amino acids. Looked up from germline, CDR1 is SGDLS and CDR2 is YYNGEE.